A single sample is the source of the 26 T cell receptor beta chains below, sequenced in a study of Graves' ophthalmopathy and Graves' hyperthyroidism. CDR3 regions of TCR beta were amplified from RNA transcripts. The first-round RT-PCR employed HTBI primers together with the Qiagen OneStep RT-PCR kit. A multiplex PCR was then performed as the second round. In TCRdb, the multiplex PCR reads were re-called with MiXCR into one record per CDR3 protein. The top ten hold more than 5.5% of the sample, which has 600,000 to 650,000 distinct CDR3 sequences, 22% seen once. Sequenced: peripheral blood. The source is a woman aged 18-29 years with stable Graves' hyperthyroidism. Some clones in this sample may be carry-over from other donors' samples.

This clonotype was found a few times. The chain recombines TRBV3-1 with TRBJ2-5, with TRBD1 as a possible D gene (6 bases). V was shortened by 1 base and J by 2 bases, with 11 bases between the two germline ends. Germline values: CDR1 LGHDT, CDR2 YNNKEL (reference sequence). The CDR3 extends over 15 amino acids. CDR3 nucleotides: TGTGCCAGCAGCCAAGGGCAGGGGCGACAAGAGACCCAGTACTTC. It codes for CASSQGQGRQETQYF.

Remarks on this clonotype: Since a much larger clone is just one base distant, this may be a read error. The chain joins TRBV19 to TRBJ2-5; 7 positions match TRBD1. The V segment lost 4 bases and the J segment 7 bases; nucleotides outside the gene matches: 9. The CDR3 extends over 14 amino acids. CDR1 is LNHDA and CDR2 is SQIVND in the germline V gene (reference sequence). CDR3 bases: TGTGCCAGTAGTACGACAGGGATAAGATCGACCCAGTACTTC. Translating gives CASSTTGIRSTQYF.

The V and J genes are TRBV12-3 or TRBV12-4 and TRBJ1-2; D may be TRBD1 (5 bases). CDR3 length: 17 residues. Trimming took 7 bases from V and 4 from J, leaving 25 bases between them. The CDR3 sequence is CASTFLGPGGVTYGYTF. The CDR3 DNA is TGTGCCAGCACCTTCCTTGGGCCGGGGGGTGTTACCTATGGCTACACCTTC.

This clonotype was seen ten or more times. This sequence joins TRBV4-2 and TRBJ2-7; D may be TRBD2 (5 bases). Germline values: CDR1 LGHNA, CDR2 YNFKEQ. This CDR3 comprises 15 residues. Between the trimmed V and J ends, which lost 1 base and 4 bases, there was a span of 14 bases. The CDR3 region is CASSQVSSLPYEQYF. CDR3 sequence (DNA): TGTGCCAGCAGCCAAGTCTCTAGCCTCCCTTACGAGCAGTACTTC.

In its sample, this clonotype was seen many times. The chain is built from TRBV4-1 and TRBJ1-1; D remains ambiguous. Germline V gene sequence: CDR1 MGHRA, CDR2 YSYEKL. Trimming pared 1 base from V and 1 base from J, leaving 7 bases between. The CDR3 runs to 14 residues. The CDR3 region is CASSQVSTNTEAFF. CDR3 DNA sequence: TGCGCCAGCAGCCAAGTGAGCACGAACACTGAAGCTTTCTTT.

This clonotype has ten or more counts. The J gene is TRBJ2-7, the V gene TRBV11-2; perhaps TRBD2 as D (5 bases). The CDR3 loop spans 12 amino acids. Trimming took 5 bases from V and 6 from J, leaving 11 bases between them. Germline assignment: CDR1 SGHAT and CDR2 FQNNGV. The CDR3 region has the DNA TGTGCCAGCAGCGAGAGGGTCCGCGAGCAGTACTTC. This codes for CASSERVREQYF. Filled out from reference TRBV11-2 and TRBJ2-7, the complete variable domain reads EAGVAQSPRYKIIEKRQSVAFWCNPISGHATLYWYQQILGQGPKLLIQFQNNGVVDDSQLPKDRFSAERLKGVDSTLKIQPAKLEDSAVYLCASSERVREQYFGPGTRLTVT.

Ten or more counts support this clonotype. The rearrangement links TRBV6-5 to TRBJ1-3; D gene ambiguous. Germline CDR1 and CDR2: MNHEY and SVGAGI. CDR3 length: 16 amino acids. The V and J ends lost 5 bases and 2 bases respectively, with 16 bases between them. The CDR3 nucleotides are TGTGCCAGCAGTCATGAAGTAACCCTCCCTGGAAACACCATATATTTT. Its translation is CASSHEVTLPGNTIYF.

V gene TRBV6-1 combines with J gene TRBJ1-1; D call uncertain. Germline V gene lookup returns CDR1 MNHNS and CDR2 SASEGT. The CDR3 has 12 amino acids. The V and J ends lost 9 bases and 0 bases respectively, with 8 bases between them. CDR3 loop: CASRRMNTEAFF. CDR3 nucleotides: TGTGCCAGTCGACGGATGAACACTGAAGCTTTCTTT.

This clonotype showed up many times. The genes are TRBV5-1 and TRBJ1-1; 8 nucleotides match TRBD1. V dropped 4 bases and J dropped 0; count of bases not matched to a gene: 5. This CDR3 spans 15 amino acids. Germline CDR1 SGHRS, CDR2 YFSETQ. CDR3 DNA sequence: TGCGCCAGCAGCACCGGACAGGGAATGAACACTGAAGCTTTCTTT. Amino acids: CASSTGQGMNTEAFF.

This clonotype was seen ten or more times. The chain combines TRBV12-3 or TRBV12-4 with TRBJ2-5; possibly TRBD2 for D (5 bases). Trimming left V 3 bases short and J 4 bases short, with 9 bases between. This CDR3 is built from 13 residues. In nucleotides, the CDR3 is TGTGCCAGCAGTTTCGAGGGTTTAGAGACCCAGTACTTC. Its translation is CASSFEGLETQYF.

This chain connects TRBV29-1 to TRBJ1-1; D uncertain. The CDR3 contains 13 residues. V shed 3 bases and J shed 2 bases, with 10 bases lying between them. Germline loops: CDR1 SQVTM, CDR2 ANQGSEA. DNA for the CDR3: TGCAGCGTTGATTTCGGATTCAACACTGAAGCTTTCTTT. Its translation: CSVDFGFNTEAFF.

In its sample, this clonotype was seen a few times. This may come from a read error, since a much larger clone is one base off. The rearrangement links TRBV6-5 to TRBJ1-1; no clear D gene. The CDR3 is made up of 13 amino acids. Trimming left V 1 base short and J 7 bases short, with 10 bases between. Looked up from germline, CDR1 is MNHEY and CDR2 is SVGAGI. The CDR3 reads CASSYLKRSEAFF. In DNA, the CDR3 is TGTGCCAGCAGTTACTTGAAGAGGAGTGAAGCTTTCTTT.

This clonotype was seen repeatedly, ten times or more. The CDR3 loop is CASAPTGTVWDYGYTF. In nucleotides, the CDR3 is TGTGCCAGCGCTCCGACCGGGACAGTGTGGGACTATGGCTACACCTTC. The J gene is TRBJ1-2, the V gene TRBV13, with TRBD1 identical over 7 bases. Losses at the gene ends were 8 bases for V and 3 bases for J; bases not matched to a gene: 15. The CDR3 spans 16 residues. The germline CDR1 and CDR2 sequences are PRHDT and FYEKMQ (reference sequence). Drawing the rest from reference TRBV13 and TRBJ1-2, the complete variable domain is AAGVIQSPRHLIKEKRETATLKCYPIPRHDTVYWYQQGPGQDPQFLISFYEKMQSDKGSIPDRFSAQQFSDYHSELNMSSLELGDSALYFCASAPTGTVWDYGYTFGSGTRLTVV.

This clonotype was observed many times. The chain employs TRBV19 and TRBJ2-5, with 13 bases lining up with TRBD2. Germline lookup yields CDR1 LNHDA and CDR2 SQIVND (reference sequence). The CDR3 contains 16 residues. Trimming at V came to 5 bases and at J to 4 bases, leaving 7 bases not matched to a gene. CDR3 bases: TGTGCCAGTAGTCCCGGACTAGCGGGGGTAGTAGAGACCCAGTACTTC. Residues: CASSPGLAGVVETQYF.

This clonotype came up many times. The chain couples TRBV6-1 to TRBJ2-7; TRBD1 matches at 11 bases. The length of the CDR3 is 13 residues. CDR1 MNHNS and CDR2 SASEGT come from the germline V gene. V lost 10 bases, J lost 2 bases, and 4 bases stayed unmatched. As DNA, the CDR3 is TGTGCCACCGGACAGGGGGCTCCCTACGAGCAGTACTTC. Encoded protein: CATGQGAPYEQYF.

This clonotype was counted at least ten times. The CDR3 loop is CASRYRGNYGYTF. DNA of the CDR3: TGTGCCAGCAGGTACAGGGGAAACTATGGCTACACCTTC. The chain uses TRBV6-5 and TRBJ1-2; 7 nucleotides line up with TRBD1. CDR1 is MNHEY and CDR2 is SVGAGI in the germline V gene. The CDR3 has 13 amino acids. The V gene end was trimmed by 6 bases and the J gene end by 2 bases; junction bases not matched to a gene: 3.

This clonotype was recorded many times. This chain connects TRBV12-3 or TRBV12-4 to TRBJ1-1; no definite D call. Trimming took 6 bases from V and 1 from J, leaving 12 bases between them. This CDR3 spans 14 amino acids. DNA of the CDR3: TGTGCCAGCAGCCCCCCCGTGGGGAACACTGAAGCTTTCTTT. As protein: CASSPPVGNTEAFF.

Worth noting for this clonotype: At one end, the junction sequence differs from germline, possibly due to a read error. V is TRBV29-1 and J is TRBJ2-5; D is unclear. Germline CDR1 reads SQVTM; CDR2 reads ANQGSEA. This CDR3 is built from 15 residues. CDR3 residues: CSDEDPKRYQETQYF. The CDR3 bases are TGCAGCGATGAAGATCCTAAGCGATACCAAGAGACCCAGTACTTC.

This clonotype was found many times. V usage is TRBV5-1 and J usage is TRBJ1-1, with D hard to call. The germline gives CDR1 SGHRS, CDR2 YFSETQ. There are 14 residues in the CDR3. V was clipped by 1 base and J by 1 base, with 8 bases between them. The CDR3 protein is CASSLPGRNTEAFF. The DNA of the CDR3 is TGCGCCAGCAGCTTGCCAGGTAGGAACACTGAAGCTTTCTTT.

This clonotype was detected many times. The rearrangement uses TRBV6-2 or TRBV6-3 and TRBJ2-2, with no clear D. Germline assignment: CDR1 MNHEY and CDR2 SVGEGT. The CDR3 length is 14 residues. The germline V and J ends were trimmed by 2 bases and 4 bases, with 8 bases remaining between them. Here the CDR3 DNA reads TGTGCCAGCAGTTACCAGCAAGGCACCGGGGAGCTGTTTTTT. It yields the protein CASSYQQGTGELFF.

The V call is TRBV20-1, the J call TRBJ2-4, with 7 bases fitting TRBD2. The germline CDR1 and CDR2 sequences are DFQATT and SNEGSKA (reference sequence). The CDR3 length is 15 residues. Germline trimming cut 2 bases from V and 0 bases from J; bases unmatched to any gene: 4. CDR3 in DNA: TGCAGTGCTAGATTGGCGGGAGTAGCCAAAAACATTCAGTACTTC. Translated: CSARLAGVAKNIQYF.

This clonotype came up many times. The gene calls are TRBV28 and TRBJ1-5, with a possible D match to TRBD1 (6 bases). Per the germline V gene, CDR1 is MDHEN and CDR2 is SYDVKM. The V end lost 6 bases, the J end lost 6 bases, and 12 bases lay between the germline ends. The CDR3 totals 13 residues. CDR3 nucleotides: TGTGCCAGCAGGGGGACATTTGGTCAGCCCCAGCATTTT. Its translation: CASRGTFGQPQHF.

This chain uses TRBV28 with TRBJ2-5; 7 bases align to TRBD1. V was clipped by 7 bases and J by 2 bases; unmatched bases: 10. CDR1 and CDR2 (germline): MDHEN, SYDVKM. The CDR3 contains 15 residues. The CDR3 region is CASTVGTVSQETQYF. As DNA, the CDR3 is TGTGCCAGCACGGTTGGGACAGTCTCACAAGAGACCCAGTACTTC.

This clonotype was seen at least ten times. The V and J genes are TRBV5-1 and TRBJ2-2; D gene unclear. The V end was cut by 3 bases, the J end by 3 bases, with 9 bases between. The CDR3 totals 14 residues. Germline CDR1 and CDR2: SGHRS and YFSETQ. This chain's CDR3 is CASSWLIDTGELFF. In nucleotides, the CDR3 is TGCGCCAGCAGCTGGCTTATCGACACCGGGGAGCTGTTTTTT.

This clonotype was detected ten times or more. This chain uses TRBV6-1 with TRBJ2-7; TRBD2 matches 9 bases. The germline V gene encodes CDR1 MNHNS and CDR2 SASEGT. The V segment lost 2 bases and the J segment 5 bases; nucleotides outside the gene matches: 13. CDR3 length: 17 residues. The CDR3 spells CASSERVRLAGNNEQYF. The CDR3 nucleotides are TGTGCCAGCAGTGAAAGGGTGAGGCTAGCGGGGAACAACGAGCAGTACTTC.

This clonotype was counted at least ten times. V gene TRBV10-3 combines with J gene TRBJ1-5; the D is unclear. Trimming removed 4 bases from V and 4 bases from J, with 11 bases in between. Per the germline V gene, CDR1 is ENHRY and CDR2 is SYGVKD. This CDR3 has 14 amino acids. CDR3: CAISGVDGNQPQHF. The CDR3 DNA follows: TGTGCCATCAGTGGGGTGGACGGTAATCAGCCCCAGCATTTT.